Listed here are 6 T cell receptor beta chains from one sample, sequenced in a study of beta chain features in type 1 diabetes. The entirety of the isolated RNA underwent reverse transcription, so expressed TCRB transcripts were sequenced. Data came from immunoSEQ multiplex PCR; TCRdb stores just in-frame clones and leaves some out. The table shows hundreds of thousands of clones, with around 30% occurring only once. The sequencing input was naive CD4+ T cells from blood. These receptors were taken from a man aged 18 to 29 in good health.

The CDR3 is CSALGIDEQYF. The CDR3 region has the DNA TGCAGTGCTCTCGGGATCGACGAGCAGTACTTC. This chain connects TRBV20-1 to TRBJ2-7; D might be TRBD2 (5 bases). Germline V lookup: CDR1 DFQATT, CDR2 SNEGSKA (reference sequence). CDR3 length equals 11 residues. V gave up 5 bases and J gave up 5 bases, with 10 bases separating them.

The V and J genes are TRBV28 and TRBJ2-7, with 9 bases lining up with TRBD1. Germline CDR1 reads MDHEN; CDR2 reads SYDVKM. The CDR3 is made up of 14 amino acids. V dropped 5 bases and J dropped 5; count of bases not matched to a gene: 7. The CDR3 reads CASSRPGQGDEQYF. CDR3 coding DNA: TGTGCCAGCAGTCGACCGGGACAGGGAGACGAGCAGTACTTC.

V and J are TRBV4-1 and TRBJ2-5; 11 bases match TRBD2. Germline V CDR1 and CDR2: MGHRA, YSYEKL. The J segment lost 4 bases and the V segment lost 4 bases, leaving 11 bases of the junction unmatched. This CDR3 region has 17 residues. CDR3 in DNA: TGCGCCAGCAGCCCAAGCGGGCTAGCGGGAGGAGGAGAGACCCAGTACTTC. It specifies CASSPSGLAGGGETQYF.

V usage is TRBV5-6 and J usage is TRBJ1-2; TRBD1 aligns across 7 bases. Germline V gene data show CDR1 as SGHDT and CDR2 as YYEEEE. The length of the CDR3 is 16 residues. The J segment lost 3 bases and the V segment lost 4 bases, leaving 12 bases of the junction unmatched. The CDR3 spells CASSPWTGTRYYGYTF. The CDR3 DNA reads TGTGCCAGCAGCCCGTGGACAGGAACGCGGTACTATGGCTACACCTTC.

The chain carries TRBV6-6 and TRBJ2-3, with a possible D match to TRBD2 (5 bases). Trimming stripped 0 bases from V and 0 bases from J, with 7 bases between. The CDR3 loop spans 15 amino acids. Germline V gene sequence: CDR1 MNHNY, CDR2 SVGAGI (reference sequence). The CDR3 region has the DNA TGTGCCAGCAGTTACTCTTCTAGCAGCACAGATACGCAGTATTTT. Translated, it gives CASSYSSSSTDTQYF.

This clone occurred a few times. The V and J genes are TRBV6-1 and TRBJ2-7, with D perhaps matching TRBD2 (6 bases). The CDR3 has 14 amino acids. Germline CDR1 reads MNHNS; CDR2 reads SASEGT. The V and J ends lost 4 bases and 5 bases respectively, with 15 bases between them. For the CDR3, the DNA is TGTGCCAGCAGTGTAGGGGCGGGAAGGAACGAGCAGTACTTC. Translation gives CASSVGAGRNEQYF.